This T cell receptor (beta chain) stems from a study of cytomegalovirus exposure and HLA in healthy donors (TCRdb year 2017). Background for the entire study: In an earlier analysis of 587 of the donors, 250 to 300 Gb of sequence data and 90 million to 120 million unique TCR beta sequences from about 190 million T cells were reported. An early release that covered some 630 HLA-typed donors contained approximately 300 gigabases of sequencing data and some 87 million unique TCR sequences. The genetic ancestry cluster associated with self-reported Caucasian donors included roughly four fifths of the approximately 400 genotyped donors. The study aimed to test whether signatures of past pathogen exposure could be identified by cataloging public T cell receptors. The T cell repertoires of under 750 subjects were profiled by immunosequencing and related to cytomegalovirus serostatus. A separate validation cohort of roughly 110 different subjects was used in addition to the approximately 670-subject first cohort. To predict cytomegalovirus infection status, the study brought together high-throughput TCR immunosequencing, statistical association of individual TCRs with disease status, and machine learning. A later analysis re-analyzed previously published TCR beta repertoires from 660 or so donors and added high-resolution HLA genotyping to study TCR occurrence patterns. Rather than using new phenotypic data, the later analysis identified candidate immune exposures from TCR beta sequences and from how often those sequences occurred across donors. An earlier analysis of approximately 630 of the donors applied high-throughput TCR beta sequencing to assess whether each TCR beta V gene segment acted as functional or pseudogenic. Donor age, sex, ethnicity and CMV serostatus were compiled alongside the repertoire data. Genome-wide SNP genotypes for about 55% of the roughly 670 donors were used in a later genetic analysis, which treated that subset as a discovery cohort. Every discovery cohort repertoire had been produced on one sequencing platform. HLA typing covered class I and class II loci at four-digit resolution. Typing coverage differed by locus: A, B, C, DRB1 and DQB1 were typed in roughly 620-630 donors, DQA1 in 500 to 550, DPA1 in 600 to 610, and DPB1 in just under 490. Because of strong linkage in the cohort, roughly five DR-DQ haplotypes were treated as single units for association and clustering. Among several hundred genotyped donors of the cohort, an average of roughly 230,000 unique TCR beta nucleotide sequences was sequenced per donor, of which roughly 18% were non-productive.

The cohort was made up of approximately 700 healthy bone marrow donors. At the time of sampling, every cohort member was nominally healthy, though immune exposures that went unrecorded were likely present. The donor tested CMV seropositive and was one of the 289 seropositive cohort members. Every donor gave a peripheral blood sample, and the peripheral blood mononuclear cells from that sample were used for TCR beta sequencing. Genomic DNA extraction from the blood cell samples was performed with the Qiagen DNeasy Blood Extraction Kit. This clone was picked up one time. Its antigen specificity is not known. Base qualities are not recorded, but no much larger clone differs from it by a single base. Library creation used the immunoSEQ multiplex PCR assay. For the multiplex PCR, a mixture combining 60 forward primers for TCR Vbeta segments and 13 reverse primers for TCR Jbeta segments was used. The CDR3 region of rearranged TCR beta genes was amplified from genomic DNA with a multiplex PCR assay. The Illumina HiSeq System was used to sequence the amplified TCR beta libraries as 87-base-pair reads. In the original analysis: In a later analysis, tens of millions of unique TCR beta chains were counted across the approximately 670 repertoires, and roughly 10 million of these chains were shared by at least two donors. Raw reads were error-corrected and collapsed into unique sequences by a nearest-neighbor algorithm in which closely related sequences were merged to remove PCR and sequencing errors. CDR3 sequences were aligned to IMGT reference sequences to assign V, D and J gene segments. For a sequence to be retained, a match of at least six nucleotides was required to both a V gene segment and a J gene segment. Rearrangements were classified as productive when the CDR3 lacked stop codons and remained in frame with V and J, and all other rearrangements were classified as non-productive. CDR3 was defined according to IMGT convention as the region running from the second conserved V-encoded cysteine to the conserved J-encoded phenylalanine. In an earlier analysis of more than 550 of the donors, sequences lacking an unambiguous match to a single V gene segment were excluded. An earlier analysis of over 450 of the donors classified V segments as functional when productive rearrangements were above 56.7% and as segregating when the standard deviation between donors was above 5%. A statistical classification framework was developed to diagnose cytomegalovirus status using the catalog of TCR beta chain sequences. In a later analysis, TCR nucleotide sequences were compared against IMGT/GENE-DB human TR gene sequences so that V and J genes could be assigned. The TCRdist pipeline was used in a later analysis to assign CDR3 sequences and most-parsimonious VDJ recombination scenarios. In a later analysis, every TCR beta chain was defined by the combination of its CDR3 amino acid sequence and its V-gene family, and reads without a unique V-gene family were dropped. As a way to deal with suspected cross-contamination and a sequencing artifact, a later analysis dropped nearly 600 nucleotide sequences that were highly shared and had low generation probability. A later analysis calculated a clonal expansion index for each public chain from normalized within-repertoire ranks of inferred template counts. In a later analysis, generation probabilities were computed with a VDJ recombination model fitted to out-of-frame rearrangements, and the resulting probabilities were checked against IGoR. Hypergeometric tests were used in a later analysis to score TCR-TCR, TCR-HLA and TCR-CMV co-occurrence, with a repertoire-size bias correction applied to the TCR pairs. To estimate false discovery rates, a later analysis permuted the HLA or CMV assignments 20 times. A later analysis grouped co-occurring TCRs with DBSCAN, adding TCRdist sequence similarity when clustering within HLA-allele-positive subsets. Repertoires with fewer than 30,000 or more than 120,000 public chains were left out of co-occurrence clustering, as were about five repertoires with anomalous nucleotide sharing. In TCRdb, the immuneACCESS table is reduced to in-frame sequences with V and J assigned. These tables do not hold every clone; where another copy was compared, an unresolved V gene accounts for under half, and the others remain unexplained. V and J calls and clone size are given by that table; D and trimming were obtained from the DNA. The sample has 180,000 or so clones on record, roughly 80% of them singletons. Around 4.7% of the sample belongs to the ten largest clones.

General conclusions and limits of the study: Strong co-occurrence of HLA alleles, especially DR and DQ, made assigning TCR associations to individual alleles difficult. Because counts were too low, some 16 rarely observed V segments, including chromosome 9 orphons, were excluded from the earlier analysis of around 590 of the donors. In this cohort, only TCR beta chains were sequenced, and detectable features were limited by the absence of alpha or paired-chain data. In a later genetic analysis, fewer N-insertions in productive TCRs were reported among donors in an Asian-associated ancestry cluster than the roughly 700-donor mean. The study listed 164 TCR beta chains as associated with cytomegalovirus. It was suggested by the authors that the approach could potentially be generalized to other disease states and immunological phenotypes. CMV serostatus was the only immune exposure information available for the cohort. Because HLA typing was unavailable for some donors at each locus, only the typed subset was used in association tests. Specific HLA alleles were associated with 18,000 or so TCR beta sequences at a false discovery rate of 0.05 in a later analysis. In a later analysis, HLA-associated TCR beta chains showed more clonal expansion and lower generation probabilities than non-associated chains that were equally common. A few of the identified cytomegalovirus-associated TCR beta chains were confirmed in vitro to be specific for cytomegalovirus antigens. Cytomegalovirus status was reported to be diagnosed by the classifier with high specificity and sensitivity in both the original and validation cohorts. According to a later analysis, most CMV-associated TCR beta chains appeared to be HLA-restricted, and the HLA associations seemed to be driven largely by CMV exposure. V-gene and J-gene trimming of TCR beta chains was associated with a missense DCLRE1C variant in a later genetic analysis, and the association was replicated in an independent cohort. Correlated functional status among segregating V segments might be attributable to linkage disequilibrium, but an unknown experimental factor could not be ruled out. Across donors, most TCR sequences were observed very rarely, whereas some public TCRs were present in many individuals. According to a later analysis, parvovirus B19, influenza, CMV and Epstein-Barr virus appeared linked to several top co-occurrence clusters. A further reported finding was that TCR beta sequences accurately predicted the HLA-A and HLA-B alleles for most subjects in the first cohort. The presence/absence analyses assumed that sequencing depth was roughly uniform across donors, and that assumption may not be true. An earlier analysis of around 500 of the donors showed that most TCR beta V segments appeared in productive rearrangements either about 90% or about 30% of the time, which broadly matched IMGT annotations. The sequencing pipeline was judged likely to have produced a cluster of highly shared sequence variants as a technical artifact. The 87-base-pair reads could not distinguish some IMGT-functional V segments, including TRBV6-2 and TRBV6-3, so those segments were excluded. In a later analysis, the rate of TCR association differed among HLA loci, with DRB1 alleles having the most associated TCRs and HLA-C alleles having the fewest.

V loses 1 base of germline sequence and J loses 3 bases, and the interval between the two ends is 6 bases. Measured from the cysteine to the phenylalanine, the CDR3 is 13 residues long. Just CDR3 DNA is preserved here, 39 bases in frame from base 1. Via the germline V gene, CDR1 is SGHTA and CDR2 FQGNSA. The sample comprised PBMCs. In this chain, TRBV7-2 is recombined with TRBJ2-5, with no reliable assignment of the D segment. This sequence was found in a woman under 30 in good health and CMV-seropositive. This receptor carries the CDR3 CASSLGGEETQYF. Here is the DNA: TGTGCCAGCAGCTTAGGCGGAGAAGAGACCCAGTACTTC. The full variable domain, completed from the reference TRBV7-2 and TRBJ2-5 proteins outside the CDR3, reads GAGVSQSPSNKVTEKGKDVELRCDPISGHTALYWYRQSLGQGLEFLIYFQGNSAPDKSGLPSDRFSAERTGGSVSTLTIQRTQQEDSAVYLCASSLGGEETQYFGPGTRLLVL.